This T cell receptor beta chain was recorded in a study of shared clonotypes between healthy human individuals (dated by TCRdb to 2019 to 2021). Some background on the complete study: A couple of women and three men aged 18 to 49 years were included in the cohort. Leukapheresis yielded between about 0.94 and 8.9 billion PBMCs per donor. Libraries were prepared and TCR repertoires were sequenced by different laboratories using diverse techniques, in order to increase sequencing depth and limit assay-specific biases. The study deeply sequenced blood TCR repertoires of roughly five healthy adults to estimate repertoire size and the extent of clonotype sharing between individuals. Per donor, three plates each were used for CD4 naive and CD4 memory, two for CD8 naive, and one for CD8 memory. Points the paper makes about the study in general: When a few donors were compared, the shared fraction of clonotypes was 5% to 6.5% for naive CD4, less than 4% for naive CD8, more than 2% for memory CD4, and less than 0.5% for memory CD8. Because the study included only a small number of donors, the genetic and exposure-history diversity represented was limited. Even with the large sequencing depth, rarefaction of the sorted-subset datasets indicated that sequencing was incomplete. Based on pairwise subsampling, the degree of clonotype sharing among donors was expected to be affected by sequencing depth. Clonotypes shared by all four sorted-subset donors showed higher generation probabilities than non-shared clonotypes. Naive subsets generally had larger estimated clonotype richness than memory subsets. Sampling was restricted to blood, and TCR repertoires in tissues likely differ from the TCR repertoires found in blood.

In the case of this clone: Its specific antigen is unknown. No per-base quality is available; no much larger clone lies one base away.

Using the deep immunoSEQ assay, TCR CDR3 regions were amplified from genomic DNA by multiplex PCR. Extracted genomic DNA from each cell subset was distributed evenly across all wells of several immunoSEQ 96-well plates, and each plate was treated as a replicate. For sorted subsets, approximately 200 ng of genomic DNA, equivalent to 25,000 to 30,000 T cell genomes, went into each replicate PCR. Purified libraries were measured with a Qubit 3.0 fluorometer, size-checked on a Bioanalyzer 2100, and measured again with the KAPA Library Quantification kit. Every immunoSEQ 96-well plate was sequenced on a separate single-read 150-cycle Illumina NextSeq 550 flow cell. Turning to the authors' computational methods: Because the immunoSEQ output held only junctional sequences and lacked quality scores, the filtering could not match the filtering applied to full-length reads. Sequences were annotated with PyIR, a Python wrapper for IgBLAST v1.9, using IMGT germline references to assign V/J genes and CDR3. Reads were filtered out if the reads had weak V/J assignments (E-value above 1e-6), no CDR3, stop codons, out-of-frame junctions, or ambiguous translated residues. V3J clonotypes were defined as sequences sharing the same inferred V gene, J gene, and CDR3 amino acid sequence. To compute the percentage overlap between repertoires, the number of shared unique clonotypes was divided by the size of the smaller repertoire. Repertoire richness was assessed with RTK rarefaction, the Chao1 estimator, and Recon v2.1 estimates of unobserved clonotypes. Generation probabilities for all TCRbeta clonotypes obtained by the gDNA method from several donors were computed using OLGA. TCRdb provides this immuneACCESS table in a form limited to in-frame rearrangements. Some clones are lacking; in checked studies, under half of them reflect an unresolved V gene, and why the rest are absent is not known. V, J and clone size derive from that table, while D and trimming were established from the DNA sequence. This sample gives 500,000 to 550,000 clones in total; around 95% of them show up just once. The top ten clonotypes cover approximately 0.06% of the sample.

The donors were healthy, HIV-negative adults who had no recently reported acute infections or vaccinations. Every donor was a Caucasian adult living in Nashville, Tennessee, USA. CD4+ T cells were enriched by magnetic negative selection, after which naive cells were positively selected on CD45RA and the negative fraction was taken as the memory subset. Blood was obtained by leukapheresis, after which PBMCs were separated by Ficoll-Histopaque density gradient centrifugation and cryopreserved in liquid nitrogen vapor phase. Purity and quantity of every magnetically sorted T cell population were checked by analytical flow cytometry. From each sorted fraction, genomic DNA was isolated and quantified by UV absorbance on a Nanodrop 2000c. The sequencing input was naive CD4+ T cells sorted from blood. The sample's cell subset or site label, decoded: CD45RA+ positively selected. The TCR was taken from a woman under 40 in good health.

The sequenced DNA is TGTGCCAGCAGTGAAGCGGGGACTAGTCAGAGGCAGTTCTTC. Translated, it gives CASSEAGTSQRQFF. Here the chain combines TRBV6-1 and TRBJ2-1; 8 bases in between match TRBD2. Reading the germline V gene gives CDR1 MNHNS and CDR2 SASEGT. Here V drops 0 bases and J drops 12 bases, and the junction holds 7 bases not matched to any gene. The CDR3 contains 14 residues, cysteine and phenylalanine counted. Solely the CDR3 DNA is kept, with 42 bases framed from the first base.